This is a list of T cell receptor beta chains from one sample in a study of blood T cell repertoires in COVID-19. TCRdb's copy holds only in-frame clones and misses some; the assay was immunoSEQ multiplex PCR. Found here are roughly 250,000 clones, roughly 80% of them singletons; the top ten hold 15% to 18%. The source material was peripheral blood. The receptor set was obtained from a person aged 70 to 80 with COVID-19, enrolled during active disease. The CDR3 runs from the conserved cysteine through the conserved F or W. The D gene is left open where the match is weak. Some rows have no size entry. The others give once, few or many, or a class for an expanded clone.

size	length	D	V	J	CDR3	DNA
.	14	TRBD1	TRBV10-1	TRBJ2-7	CASSDPRTGGEQYF	TGCGCCAGCAGTGATCCTCGGACAGGGGGTGAGCAGTACTTC
.	15	.	TRBV9	TRBJ2-1	CASSGRGLGANEQFF	TGTGCCAGCAGCGGAAGGGGTCTGGGGGCCAATGAGCAGTTCTTC
once	14	.	TRBV27	TRBJ1-5	CASSFGTGNQPQHF	TGTGCCAGCAGTTTTGGTACAGGGAATCAGCCCCAGCATTTT
once	14	.	TRBV7-9	TRBJ2-3	CASSYFSSTDTQYF	TGTGCCAGCAGCTACTTTTCTAGCACAGATACGCAGTATTTT
few	16	TRBD2	TRBV9	TRBJ2-1	CASSVELAGVSNEQFF	TGTGCCAGCAGCGTAGAGCTAGCGGGAGTATCGAATGAGCAGTTCTTC
few	15	TRBD1	TRBV19	TRBJ2-1	CASCLRGQSGNEQFF	TGTGCCAGTTGCCTCAGGGGGCAGTCGGGCAATGAGCAGTTCTTC
once	15	.	TRBV7-9	TRBJ2-7	CASSYWSTRGDEQYF	TGTGCCAGCAGCTATTGGTCCACCAGGGGCGACGAGCAGTACTTC
.	15	.	TRBV5-6	TRBJ2-2	CASSEMGGFTGELFF	TGTGCCAGCAGCGAGATGGGGGGTTTCACCGGGGAGCTGTTTTTT
.	11	.	TRBV28	TRBJ2-7	CASSSGYEQYF	TGTGCCAGCAGTAGCGGATACGAGCAGTACTTC
few	16	.	TRBV5-8	TRBJ1-2	CASSLKKGSANYGYTF	TGTGCCAGCAGCTTAAAAAAGGGGTCTGCTAACTATGGCTACACCTTC
.	15	TRBD1	TRBV7-2	TRBJ2-7	CASSTQDRGLYEQYF	TGTGCCAGCAGCACCCAGGACAGGGGTCTTTACGAGCAGTACTTC
.	15	.	TRBV9	TRBJ2-2	CASSVLDMNTGELFF	TGTGCCAGCAGCGTACTGGACATGAACACCGGGGAGCTGTTTTTT
.	17	.	TRBV18	TRBJ2-2	CASSPERQVGVTGELFF	TGTGCCAGCTCACCAGAACGACAGGTCGGGGTCACCGGGGAGCTGTTTTTT
.	17	TRBD2	TRBV7-9	TRBJ2-2	CASSQPGTSLSPGELFF	TGTGCCAGCAGCCAACCTGGGACTAGCCTTTCCCCCGGGGAGCTGTTTTTT
.	16	TRBD2	TRBV3-1/TRBV3-2	TRBJ2-3	CASSRTSGGYTDTQYF	TGTGCCAGCAGCCGGACTAGCGGGGGGTATACAGATACGCAGTATTTT
few	13	.	TRBV5-4	TRBJ2-2	CASSLRGAGELFF	TGTGCCAGCAGCTTGAGAGGTGCCGGGGAGCTGTTTTTT
.	15	TRBD1	TRBV2	TRBJ2-2	CASNLQGPRAGELFF	TGTGCCAGCAATTTACAGGGGCCGCGGGCCGGGGAGCTGTTTTTT
.	14	.	TRBV5-4	TRBJ1-5	CASTGGTADQPQHF	TGTGCCAGCACCGGAGGAACAGCGGATCAGCCCCAGCATTTT
few	11	.	TRBV2	TRBJ1-1	CASSANTEAFF	TGTGCCAGCAGTGCTAACACTGAAGCTTTCTTT
.	12	.	TRBV5-6	TRBJ2-1	CASSFAVNEQFF	TGTGCCAGCAGCTTCGCGGTAAATGAGCAGTTCTTC
.	15	TRBD1	TRBV7-9	TRBJ2-7	CASSSGQVDSYEQYF	TGTGCCAGCAGCTCGGGACAGGTAGACTCCTACGAGCAGTACTTC
.	16	TRBD2	TRBV19	TRBJ2-3	CASNPGLAGGPGTQYF	TGTGCCAGTAACCCTGGACTAGCGGGAGGGCCTGGTACGCAGTATTTT
.	17	.	TRBV5-1	TRBJ2-3	CASSLSGDTSFTDTQYF	TGCGCCAGCAGCTTGTCCGGGGACACTTCTTTCACAGATACGCAGTATTTT
.	17	TRBD2	TRBV7-3	TRBJ2-3	CASSSRLAPTSTDTQYF	TGTGCCAGCAGCTCCCGACTAGCTCCAACTAGCACAGATACGCAGTATTTT
.	13	TRBD1	TRBV30	TRBJ1-2	CAWSIQGNYGYTF	TGTGCCTGGAGTATACAGGGGAACTATGGCTACACCTTC
.	15	TRBD1	TRBV9	TRBJ1-1	CASSVVSGGKAEAFF	TGTGCCAGCAGCGTAGTTTCAGGGGGGAAGGCTGAAGCTTTCTTT